The clone carrying this T cell receptor beta chain was seen ten or more times. These data belong to a study of T cells in Graves' hyperthyroidism and ophthalmopathy. The investigators amplified TCR beta CDR3 regions from RNA transcripts. A set of HTBI primers served as the primers for a first-round RT-PCR of the TCR CDR3. MiXCR was run by TCRdb on the multiplex PCR reads, yielding one entry per CDR3 protein. The table records around 350,000 distinct CDR3 sequences, 15% to 18% of them present only once. The study enrolled patients aged 18 to 65 with newly diagnosed hyperthyroidism of under 2 months' duration. CDR3 length equals 13 residues. The V and J ends lost 0 bases and 7 bases respectively, with 9 bases between them. Germline CDR1 reads SEHNR; CDR2 reads FQNEAQ (reference sequence).

The specimen was blood. The TCR originated in a young woman with Graves' hyperthyroidism that later progressed to Graves' ophthalmopathy. This chain connects TRBV7-9 to TRBJ1-2; D gene uncertain. CDR3 sequence reads: CASSLASRRGYTF. The CDR3 DNA reads TGTGCCAGCAGCTTAGCGTCCAGGCGTGGCTACACCTTC. The whole variable domain, remainder taken from reference TRBV7-9 and TRBJ1-2, is DTGVSQNPRHKITKRGQNVTFRCDPISEHNRLYWYRQTLGQGPEFLTYFQNEAQLEKSRLLSDRFSAERPKGSFSTLEIQRTEQGDSAMYLCASSLASRRGYTFGSGTRLTVV.